This entry concerns a single T cell receptor (beta chain). Its antigen is not yet known. No base-level quality is on record; no much larger clone is a single base apart. These data originate in a study of identical twins (dated by TCRdb to about 2016). Background for the entire study: The study deep-sequenced TCR alpha and beta repertoires from monozygotic twins, unrelated adults of various ages and cord blood to test whether fetal clonotypes persist. Replicate twin experiments were performed at different times using different library preparation protocols to rule out contamination.

Broader findings and caveats from the paper: Conclusions relied on cross-sectional statistical analysis, since the same donors could not be followed over many years. In beta out-of-frame sequences, excess twin sharing was weaker, because having fewer shared sequences lowered the signal-to-noise ratio. Abundant cord blood beta clonotypes had fewer insertions, young adult naive repertoires showed a similar but weaker trend, and memory repertoires showed no such trend. In monozygotic twins, recombination models systematically underestimated out-of-frame TCR alpha sharing, but the models matched the sharing seen between unrelated individuals. Invariant T cells such as MAIT and iNKT could partly confound zero-insertion analyses, though diverse VJ usage argued against this for most clonotypes. Compared with coincidental sharing between unrelated individuals, out-of-frame TCR alpha sequences shared between twins had an excess of sequences with low generation probability.

Only healthy Caucasian donors were included. The twin cohort comprised three pairs of female monozygotic twins, all aged roughly 18 to 30 years. Positive isolation kits from Invitrogen were used to isolate the CD4+ and CD8+ T cell populations. The receptor library was made with 5' RACE. For sequencing, an Illumina HiSeq 2000 was employed. Template switching added a universal primer binding site, and the final cDNA carried a unique molecular identifier that allowed TCR cDNA molecules to be counted accurately. Specific primers in the conserved constant-segment region were used to synthesize first-strand cDNA for TCR alpha and beta chains. To control for contamination, each cDNA library was double barcoded with a SMART-Mk sample barcode plus Illumina barcodes. TruSeq adapter sequences, together with Illumina sample barcodes, were added in two successive PCR steps. Sequencing of the TCR alpha and beta cDNA libraries was done on the Illumina HiSeq platform using custom primers. The study's processing was this. Raw reads were processed with MiGEC to extract unique molecular identifiers, and MiXCR was used to determine CDR3 positions. Recombination models were inferred per individual with the repgenHMM and IGoR tools using an EM algorithm. Shared clonotypes were analyzed with the tcR package in R, and sharing was normalized by the product of cloneset sizes. To study raw recombination free of thymic and clonal selection effects, out-of-frame nonproductive sequences were analyzed. TCRdb applied fastp at Q25 and MiXCR to the public reads, then kept only in-frame beta chains. A single entry per CDR3 protein holds the most common genes and DNA from its merged rows. TCRdb's processing, not the authors', yielded these V and J calls. A total of around 530,000 distinct CDR3 sequences appear in this sample, nearly 15% of them only once. Roughly 0.46% of the sample belongs to the ten largest clones.

The sample was also reused in another study, on yellow fever vaccine responses in identical twins. Drawing on the second study: The authors reported that the T cell response to vaccination in identical twins appeared partly convergent and partly personalized. In identical twins, the study followed T cell clones that responded to the vaccine with precision.

What was sequenced was CD4+ T cells sorted from blood. This TCR came from a woman aged 18-35 years in good health.

The DNA sequence is TGTGCCAGCAGCCAAAATAGCGGGAGCTCCTACAATGAGCAGTTCTTC. This translates into CASSQNSGSSYNEQFF. The chain joins TRBV7-7 to TRBJ2-1; TRBD2 agrees with 9 junctional bases. Reading from cysteine to phenylalanine, the CDR3 counts 16 amino acids. The sequence is cut down to CDR3 DNA, 48 bases in frame from base 1. V lost 5 bases and J lost 0 bases, and the count of bases not matched to a germline gene is 5. Taken from the germline V gene (reference sequence), the CDR1 and CDR2 loops are SSHAT and FNYEAQ.